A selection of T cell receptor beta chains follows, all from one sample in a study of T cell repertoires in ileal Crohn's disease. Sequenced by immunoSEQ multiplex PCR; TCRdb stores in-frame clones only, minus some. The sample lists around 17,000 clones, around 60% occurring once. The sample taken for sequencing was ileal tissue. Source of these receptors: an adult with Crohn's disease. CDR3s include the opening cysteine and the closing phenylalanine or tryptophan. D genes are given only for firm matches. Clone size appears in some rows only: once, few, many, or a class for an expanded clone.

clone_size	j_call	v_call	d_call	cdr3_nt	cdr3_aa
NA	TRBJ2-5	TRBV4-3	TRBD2	TGCGCCAGCAGTGTTCTAGCGGGAGGAGTAGAGACCCAGTACTTC	CASSVLAGGVETQYF
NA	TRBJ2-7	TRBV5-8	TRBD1	TGTGCCAGCAGCTTGAAGGGACAGGGGGCCTACGAGCAGTACTTC	CASSLKGQGAYEQYF
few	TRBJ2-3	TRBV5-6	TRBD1	TGTGCCAGCAGCCATGGGACAGGGGCTAGCACAGATACGCAGTATTTT	CASSHGTGASTDTQYF
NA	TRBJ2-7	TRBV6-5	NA	TGTGCCAGCAGTTACAATCTAGCAGACTACGAGCAGTACTTC	CASSYNLADYEQYF
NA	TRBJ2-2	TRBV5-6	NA	TGTGCCAGCAGCATAAGACAGAGCTACACCGGGGAGCTGTTTTTT	CASSIRQSYTGELFF
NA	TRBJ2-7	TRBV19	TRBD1	TGTGCCAGTAGTGGAGGGACAGGATTTTACGAGCAGTACTTC	CASSGGTGFYEQYF
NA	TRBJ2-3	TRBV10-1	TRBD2	TGCGCCAGCAGTCCTAGAACGGGGGGAGATACGCAGTATTTT	CASSPRTGGDTQYF
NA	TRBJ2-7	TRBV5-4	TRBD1	TGTGCCAGCAGCTTCCAGGACAGGGTTTCCCAGTACTTC	CASSFQDRVSQYF
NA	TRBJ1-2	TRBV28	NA	TGTGCCAGCAGTACCCACGCATTACATGTCGAAGGCTACACCTTC	CASSTHALHVEGYTF
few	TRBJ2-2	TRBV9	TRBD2	TGTGCCAGCAGCGTAGGGGTAGCGGGAAAAGGGACCCACACCGGGGAGCTGTTTTTT	CASSVGVAGKGTHTGELFF
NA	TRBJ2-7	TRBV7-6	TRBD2	TGTGCCAGCAGCTCGCGGACTAGAAACTCCTACGAGCAGTACTTC	CASSSRTRNSYEQYF
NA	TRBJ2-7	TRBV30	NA	TGTGCCTGGAGCTATACCTACGAGCAGTACTTC	CAWSYTYEQYF
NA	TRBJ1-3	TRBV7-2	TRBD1	TGTGCCAGCAGCCAGGGACAGGGGGAGGCTGGAAACACCATATATTTT	CASSQGQGEAGNTIYF
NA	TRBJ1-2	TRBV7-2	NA	TGTGCCAGCAGCTTAGCTCTAGGGGATTTGGGTGGCTACACCTTC	CASSLALGDLGGYTF
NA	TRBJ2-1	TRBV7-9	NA	TGTGCCAGCAGCTTAGGAAGCGGTACTAGGGGGGAGCAGTTCTTC	CASSLGSGTRGEQFF
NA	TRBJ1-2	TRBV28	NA	TGTGCTAGCTCTCGGACAGCTGATAACTATGGCTACACCTTC	CASSRTADNYGYTF
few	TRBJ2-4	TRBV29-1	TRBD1	TGCAGCGGTGGACAGGGGAGGAACATTCAGTACTTC	CSGGQGRNIQYF
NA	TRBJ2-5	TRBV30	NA	TGTGCCTGGAGTGTACAGGCAGGCGGAGAGACCCAGTACTTC	CAWSVQAGGETQYF
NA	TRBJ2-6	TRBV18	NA	TGTGCCAGCTCACCTCGGGGCTCTGGGGCCAACGTCCTGACTTTC	CASSPRGSGANVLTF
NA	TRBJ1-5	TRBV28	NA	TGTGCCAGCAGAGTGAGAGGTAGTGCCCGCGACAATCAGCCCCAGCATTTT	CASRVRGSARDNQPQHF
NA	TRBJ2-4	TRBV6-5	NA	TGTGCCAGCGCCTTGGGCCCAAAAAACATTCAGTACTTC	CASALGPKNIQYF
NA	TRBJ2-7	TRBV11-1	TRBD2	TGTGCCAGCAGACGACTAGCGGGGCCCTACGAGCAGTACTTC	CASRRLAGPYEQYF
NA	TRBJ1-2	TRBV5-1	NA	TGCGCCAGCAGCTCCTTGGCTACAGAAACCTCTGGCTACACCTTC	CASSSLATETSGYTF
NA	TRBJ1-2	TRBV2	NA	TGTGCCAGCAGTCCCAGGGAGGTAGGAGGCTACACCTTC	CASSPREVGGYTF
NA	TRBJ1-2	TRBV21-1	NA	TGTGCCAGCAGGCTCCCAGTTGATGGCTACACCTTC	CASRLPVDGYTF
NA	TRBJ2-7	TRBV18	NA	TGTGCCAGCTCACCCACCAGCTCCTACGAGCAGTACTTC	CASSPTSSYEQYF
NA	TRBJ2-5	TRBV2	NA	TGTGCCAGCAGTGAAGAGGGGTCTACCCAGTACTTC	CASSEEGSTQYF
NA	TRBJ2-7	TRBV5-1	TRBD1	TGCGCCAGCAGCCCCGGGACAGGTACCTACGAGCAGTACTTC	CASSPGTGTYEQYF
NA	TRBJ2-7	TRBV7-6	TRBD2	TGTGCCAGCAGCTTAGCGCGAGCGGGAGGGCCTCGGGAGCAGTACTTC	CASSLARAGGPREQYF
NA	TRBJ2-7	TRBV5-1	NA	TGCGCCAGCAGCTTGCTAGTCGGGAGCTACGAGCAGTACTTC	CASSLLVGSYEQYF
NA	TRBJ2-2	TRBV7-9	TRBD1	TGTGCCAGCAGCTGGACAGGGGTCGACACCGGGGAGCTGTTTTTT	CASSWTGVDTGELFF
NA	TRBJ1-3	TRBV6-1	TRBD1	TGTGCCAGCAGTGAATGGGACAGAAGAAACACCATATATTTT	CASSEWDRRNTIYF
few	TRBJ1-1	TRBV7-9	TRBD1	TGTGCCAGCAGCTTAGGTGGGACAGGGGCTCGAAACACTGAAGCTTTCTTT	CASSLGGTGARNTEAFF
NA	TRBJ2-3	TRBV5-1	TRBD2	TGCGCCAGCAGCTCAAAACTAGCGGGAGTTCCAGATACGCAGTATTTT	CASSSKLAGVPDTQYF
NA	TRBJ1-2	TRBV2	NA	TGTGCCAGCAGTGAGAGGGTGGGGGGCTACACCTTC	CASSERVGGYTF
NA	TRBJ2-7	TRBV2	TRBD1	TGTGCCAGCAGTGTACAGGGGGCGCAGTCCTACGAGCAGTACTTC	CASSVQGAQSYEQYF
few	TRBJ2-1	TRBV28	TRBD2	TGTGCCAGCAGTCGACTAGCCAATTGGAATGAGCAGTTCTTC	CASSRLANWNEQFF
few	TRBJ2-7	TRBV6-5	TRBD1	TGTGCCAGCAGTGTCCGGACAGGGAACGAGCAGTACTTC	CASSVRTGNEQYF
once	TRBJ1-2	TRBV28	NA	TGTGCCAGCAGCACGACAGGTTGGATGGGCTACACCTTC	CASSTTGWMGYTF
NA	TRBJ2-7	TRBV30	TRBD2	TGTGCCTGGAGTCGCCAGGGACTATTCTACGAGCAGTACTTC	CAWSRQGLFYEQYF
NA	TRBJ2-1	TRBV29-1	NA	TGCAGCGTTGAACCCCTGACTAGTAGAGAGAATGAGCAGTTCTTC	CSVEPLTSRENEQFF
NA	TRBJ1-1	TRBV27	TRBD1	TGTGCCAGCGCCCAGGGGACAGCGATAGAAGCTTTCTTT	CASAQGTAIEAFF
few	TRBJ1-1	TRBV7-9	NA	TGTGCCAGCAGCTTCATGGGCCCTGAAGCTTTCTTT	CASSFMGPEAFF
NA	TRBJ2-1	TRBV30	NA	TGTGCCTGGAGGGAGGGCCTCCTCCCCTACAATGAGCAGTTCTTC	CAWREGLLPYNEQFF
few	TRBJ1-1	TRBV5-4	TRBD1	TGTGCCAGCGGTGGACAGGGCGAAAGCACTGAAGCTTTCTTT	CASGGQGESTEAFF
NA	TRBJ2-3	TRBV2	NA	TGTGCCGGGCTGGGGCCTCCGCGCACAGATACGCAGTATTTT	CAGLGPPRTDTQYF
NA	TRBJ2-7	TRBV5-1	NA	TGCGCCAGCCGAAGAGAGTCCCACGAGCAGTACTTC	CASRRESHEQYF
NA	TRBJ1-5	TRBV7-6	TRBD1	TGTGCCAGCAGCTTAGTAGGGGACAGATATCAGCCCCAGCATTTT	CASSLVGDRYQPQHF
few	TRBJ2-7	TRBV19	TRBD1	TGTGCCAGTAGTCCGAGGGACAGTCCCTACGAGCAGTACTTC	CASSPRDSPYEQYF
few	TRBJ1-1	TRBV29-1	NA	TGCAGCGCTCCCGGACAGAACACTGAAGCTTTCTTT	CSAPGQNTEAFF
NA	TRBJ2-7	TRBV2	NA	TGTGCCAGCAGTGAAAGTTCAGGGGGGCACGAGCAGTACTTC	CASSESSGGHEQYF
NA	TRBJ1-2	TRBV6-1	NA	TGTGCCAGCGGGGGCGACAGGTTGCTTGATGGCTACACCTTC	CASGGDRLLDGYTF
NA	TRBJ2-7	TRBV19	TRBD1	TGTGCCAGTAGTCCGCGGACAGGGCCCGAGCAGTACTTC	CASSPRTGPEQYF
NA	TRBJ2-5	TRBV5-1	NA	TGCGCCAGCAGCCGTGGTTTCGCGGATCTCCGGGAGACCCAGTACTTC	CASSRGFADLRETQYF
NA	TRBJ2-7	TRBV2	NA	TGTGCCAGCAGTGACCACGGGAGCTCCTACGAGCAGTACTTC	CASSDHGSSYEQYF
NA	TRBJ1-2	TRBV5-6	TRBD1	TGTGCCAGCAGCTTATTTGGGACAGGCCTCCAAGGGCTACATGGCTACACCTTC	CASSLFGTGLQGLHGYTF
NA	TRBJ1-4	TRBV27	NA	TGTGCCAGCAGTTTTTGGGGGGGAAAACTGTTTTTT	CASSFWGGKLFF
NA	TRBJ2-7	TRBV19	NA	TGTGCCAGTAGCCCTTCTACAGGGTACTACGAGCAGTACTTC	CASSPSTGYYEQYF